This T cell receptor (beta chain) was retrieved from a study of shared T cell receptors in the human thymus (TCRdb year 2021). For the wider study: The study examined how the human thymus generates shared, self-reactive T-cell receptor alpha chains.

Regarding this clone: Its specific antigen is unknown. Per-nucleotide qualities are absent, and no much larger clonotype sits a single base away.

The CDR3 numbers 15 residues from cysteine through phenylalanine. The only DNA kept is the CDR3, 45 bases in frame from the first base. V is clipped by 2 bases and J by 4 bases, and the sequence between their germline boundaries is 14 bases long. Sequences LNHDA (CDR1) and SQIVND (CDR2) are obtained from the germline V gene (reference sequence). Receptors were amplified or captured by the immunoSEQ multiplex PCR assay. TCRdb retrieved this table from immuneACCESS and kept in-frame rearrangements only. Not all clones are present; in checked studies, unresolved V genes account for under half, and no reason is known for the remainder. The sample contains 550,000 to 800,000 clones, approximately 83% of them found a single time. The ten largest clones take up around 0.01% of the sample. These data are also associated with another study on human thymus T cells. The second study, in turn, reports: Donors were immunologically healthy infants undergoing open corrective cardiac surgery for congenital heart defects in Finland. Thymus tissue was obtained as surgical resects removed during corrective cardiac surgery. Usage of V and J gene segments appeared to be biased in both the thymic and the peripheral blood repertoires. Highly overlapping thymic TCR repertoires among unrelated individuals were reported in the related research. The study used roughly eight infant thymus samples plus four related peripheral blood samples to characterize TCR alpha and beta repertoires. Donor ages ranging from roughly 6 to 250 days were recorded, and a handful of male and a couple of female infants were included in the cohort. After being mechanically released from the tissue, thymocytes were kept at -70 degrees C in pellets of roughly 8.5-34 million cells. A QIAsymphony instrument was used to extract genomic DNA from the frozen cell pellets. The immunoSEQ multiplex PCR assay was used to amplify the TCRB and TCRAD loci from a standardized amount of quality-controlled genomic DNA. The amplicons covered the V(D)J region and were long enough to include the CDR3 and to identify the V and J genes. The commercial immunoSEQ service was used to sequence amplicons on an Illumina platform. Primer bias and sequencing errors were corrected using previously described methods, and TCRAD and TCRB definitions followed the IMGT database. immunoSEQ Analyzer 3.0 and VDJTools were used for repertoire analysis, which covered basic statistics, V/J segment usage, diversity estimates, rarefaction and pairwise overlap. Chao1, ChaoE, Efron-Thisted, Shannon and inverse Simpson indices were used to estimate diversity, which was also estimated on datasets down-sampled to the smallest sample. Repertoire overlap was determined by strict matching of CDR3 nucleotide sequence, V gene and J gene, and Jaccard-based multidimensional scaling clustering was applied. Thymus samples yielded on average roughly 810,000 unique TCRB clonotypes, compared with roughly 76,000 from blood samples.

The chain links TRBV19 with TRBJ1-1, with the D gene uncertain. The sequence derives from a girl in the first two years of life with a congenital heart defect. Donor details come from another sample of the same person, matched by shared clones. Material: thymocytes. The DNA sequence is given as TGTGCCAGTAGTATAATGAGGGAGGAGAGCACTGAAGCTTTCTTT. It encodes CASSIMREESTEAFF.